These 5 T cell receptor beta chains came from one sample sequenced in a study of PD-1 blockade in classical Hodgkin lymphoma. The assay was immunoSEQ multiplex PCR, and TCRdb's table has in-frame clones only and misses some. The sample yields about 38,000 clones, around 80% seen once. Indicated time point: cycle 4 day 1 (C4D1), after 6 weeks of nivolumab. With no exception, relapse followed autologous stem cell transplantation in all patients, and brentuximab vedotin exposure varied. The specimen comprised peripheral blood mononuclear cells (PBMCs), sampled before the fourth cycle of nivolumab. These receptor sequences come from a human donor with classical Hodgkin lymphoma.

This chain links TRBV4-3 with TRBJ2-2, with TRBD2 as a possible D gene (5 bases). Per the germline V gene, CDR1 is LGHNA and CDR2 is YSLEER. The CDR3 is 14 amino acids. Trimming took 5 bases from V and 8 from J, leaving 15 bases between them. In DNA, the CDR3 is TGCGCCAGCAGCTGGCATACTAGTGATGGGGAGCTGTTTTTT. This codes for CASSWHTSDGELFF.

The CDR3 coding sequence is TGTGCCAGCAGTAAAAGCTCTGGGGCCAACGTCCTGACTTTC. Its translation: CASSKSSGANVLTF. The chain is built from TRBV2 and TRBJ2-6; D is ambiguous. Germline CDR1 is SNHLY and CDR2 is FYNNEI. V shed 5 bases and J shed 0 bases, with 5 bases lying between them. This CDR3 contains 14 residues.

V gene TRBV19 combines with J gene TRBJ2-1; 9 bases agree with TRBD1. This CDR3 contains 15 residues. Losses at the gene ends were 5 bases for V and 5 bases for J; bases not matched to a gene: 7. Germline V gene data show CDR1 as LNHDA and CDR2 as SQIVND (reference sequence). CDR3 sequence: CASSRGTGLNNEQFF. Here the CDR3 DNA reads TGTGCCAGTAGTCGCGGGACAGGGTTGAACAATGAGCAGTTCTTC.

Points on this clone: The junction and the germline gene differ at one end; a read error may be behind it. The CDR3 loop reads CASSLVGGSEQYF. CDR3 nucleotide sequence: TGTGCTAGCAGCTTAGTTGGAGGGAGCGAGCAGTACTTC. This chain uses TRBV7-7 with TRBJ2-7, with D tentatively TRBD2 (6 bases). The CDR3 spans 13 residues. The V gene's germline CDR1 is SSHAT and CDR2 FNYEAQ (reference sequence).

This clone occurred a few times. The chain recombines TRBV19 with TRBJ1-1; D remains ambiguous. The ends were cut back, 5 bases at V and 1 base at J, with 8 bases in the middle. The germline gives CDR1 LNHDA, CDR2 SQIVND (reference sequence). CDR3 length: 13 residues. The CDR3 nucleotides read TGTGCCAGTAGTTGGACCGAGAACACTGAAGCTTTCTTT. This sequence encodes CASSWTENTEAFF.